A selection of T cell receptor beta chains follows, all from one sample in a study of beta chain features in type 1 diabetes. Produced via immunoSEQ multiplex PCR; TCRdb's table is partial and in-frame only. The data hold roughly 160,000 clones, with about 7.8% observed a single time. The sequencing sample was made of central memory CD4+ T cells from blood. Receptors were obtained from a woman aged 35 to 49 with type 1 diabetes. The CDR3 runs from the conserved cysteine through the conserved F or W. D genes are given only for firm matches.

D gene: TRBD2; J gene: TRBJ2-1; V gene: TRBV11-3; CDR3 protein: CASSSPTSGGSQEQFF
D gene: TRBD1; J gene: TRBJ2-5; V gene: TRBV2; CDR3 protein: CASMTDRGQETQYF
D gene: TRBD1; J gene: TRBJ2-7; V gene: TRBV20-1; CDR3 protein: CSAGQSYEQYF
D gene: -; J gene: TRBJ2-3; V gene: TRBV29-1; CDR3 protein: CSVEDHARGGSTDTQYF
D gene: TRBD1; J gene: TRBJ2-7; V gene: TRBV5-1; CDR3 protein: CASSHGQGGEQYF
D gene: TRBD1; J gene: TRBJ1-6; V gene: TRBV4-3; CDR3 protein: CASSRKWDRDTYNSPLHF
D gene: -; J gene: TRBJ2-6; V gene: TRBV9; CDR3 protein: CASSALTGTSGANVLTF
D gene: -; J gene: TRBJ2-2; V gene: TRBV18; CDR3 protein: CASSQDRNTGELFF
D gene: -; J gene: TRBJ1-4; V gene: TRBV6-5; CDR3 protein: CASSSGSGKEKLFF
D gene: TRBD2; J gene: TRBJ2-5; V gene: TRBV6-1; CDR3 protein: CASSEAGRLVLAGAVETQYF
D gene: -; J gene: TRBJ2-7; V gene: TRBV6-5; CDR3 protein: CASSRYWSGYEQYF
D gene: TRBD1; J gene: TRBJ1-2; V gene: TRBV19; CDR3 protein: CASRVVPGGDGYTF
D gene: -; J gene: TRBJ2-5; V gene: TRBV11-2; CDR3 protein: CASSPSPGGETQYF
D gene: TRBD1; J gene: TRBJ2-2; V gene: TRBV4-3; CDR3 protein: CASSRDRASDTGELFF
D gene: TRBD1; J gene: TRBJ2-1; V gene: TRBV7-2; CDR3 protein: CASTGPGQGRVNEQFF
D gene: TRBD1; J gene: TRBJ2-1; V gene: TRBV11-3; CDR3 protein: CASSPRGGQGADEQFF
D gene: -; J gene: TRBJ2-5; V gene: TRBV13; CDR3 protein: CASSLGRGGQETQYF
D gene: -; J gene: TRBJ2-5; V gene: TRBV7-2; CDR3 protein: CASSFSSETQYF
D gene: TRBD2; J gene: TRBJ2-6; V gene: TRBV18; CDR3 protein: CASSPQRLSGRESSGANVLTF
D gene: TRBD1; J gene: TRBJ2-7; V gene: TRBV29-1; CDR3 protein: CSAEGTGAYEQYF
D gene: -; J gene: TRBJ2-5; V gene: TRBV7-3; CDR3 protein: CASSLGLAPGGYQETQYF
D gene: TRBD2; J gene: TRBJ2-5; V gene: TRBV29-1; CDR3 protein: CSVEKGTSGGGEQYF
D gene: -; J gene: TRBJ1-1; V gene: TRBV29-1; CDR3 protein: CSAITPAGTEAFF
D gene: -; J gene: TRBJ1-1; V gene: TRBV29-1; CDR3 protein: CSVERQKIEAFF
D gene: TRBD1; J gene: TRBJ2-5; V gene: TRBV19; CDR3 protein: CASRRQGAGETQYF
D gene: TRBD1; J gene: TRBJ1-5; V gene: TRBV4-2; CDR3 protein: CASSWETGGGQPQHF
D gene: TRBD2; J gene: TRBJ2-1; V gene: TRBV7-8; CDR3 protein: CASSPAGPAGGRNEQFF
D gene: TRBD1; J gene: TRBJ2-5; V gene: TRBV7-3; CDR3 protein: CASSLTSDRVETQYF
D gene: -; J gene: TRBJ2-1; V gene: TRBV7-3; CDR3 protein: CASSLSLVGDEQFF
D gene: -; J gene: TRBJ2-1; V gene: TRBV2; CDR3 protein: CASSDRNSYNEQFF
D gene: -; J gene: TRBJ2-7; V gene: TRBV7-9; CDR3 protein: CASSLLGGGYEQYF
D gene: -; J gene: TRBJ1-4; V gene: TRBV29-1; CDR3 protein: CSVGQGGEKLFF
D gene: TRBD1; J gene: TRBJ1-1; V gene: TRBV6-4; CDR3 protein: CASSPWTGRNSEAFF
D gene: TRBD1; J gene: TRBJ2-3; V gene: TRBV27; CDR3 protein: CASSLMGQGAKTQYF
D gene: TRBD1; J gene: TRBJ2-5; V gene: TRBV5-4; CDR3 protein: CASSYRDRGRQETQYF
D gene: TRBD1; J gene: TRBJ2-7; V gene: TRBV19; CDR3 protein: CASSTGQGGYEQYF
D gene: TRBD2; J gene: TRBJ2-3; V gene: TRBV5-4; CDR3 protein: CASSLTGGDTQYF
D gene: TRBD2; J gene: TRBJ2-1; V gene: TRBV5-1; CDR3 protein: CASSLRGGGASYNEQFF
D gene: TRBD2; J gene: TRBJ2-1; V gene: TRBV7-3; CDR3 protein: CASSSGLANEQFF
D gene: TRBD1; J gene: TRBJ1-1; V gene: TRBV18; CDR3 protein: CASSQYLTGEAEAFF
D gene: -; J gene: TRBJ1-2; V gene: TRBV27; CDR3 protein: CASSFTWRDGYTF
D gene: TRBD2; J gene: TRBJ2-3; V gene: TRBV10-3; CDR3 protein: CAIRFLWTSGATDTQYF